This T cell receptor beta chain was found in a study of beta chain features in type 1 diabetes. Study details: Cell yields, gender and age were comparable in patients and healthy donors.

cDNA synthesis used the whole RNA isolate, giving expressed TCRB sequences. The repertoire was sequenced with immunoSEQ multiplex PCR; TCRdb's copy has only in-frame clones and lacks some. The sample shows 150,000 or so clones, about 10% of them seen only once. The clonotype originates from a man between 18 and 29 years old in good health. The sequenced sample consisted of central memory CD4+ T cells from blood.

In DNA, the CDR3 is TGTGCCAGCAGCACGCAGGGGGCCAACACAGATACGCAGTATTTT. Amino acid sequence: CASSTQGANTDTQYF. V and J are TRBV7-3 and TRBJ2-3, with TRBD1 matching 8 bases. There are 15 residues in the CDR3. Trimming at V came to 5 bases and at J to 2 bases, leaving 6 bases not matched to a gene. The germline V gene has CDR1 SGHTA and CDR2 FQGTGA.